A single sample is the source of the 7 T cell receptor beta chains below, sequenced in a study of blood T cells in healthy people across ages. The authors ran a second PCR of roughly 6 to 12 cycles using a sample-barcoded 5' primer and a J-beta primer mix. TCRdb passed the 5' RACE reads through MiXCR, listing each CDR3 protein once. The table has 650,000 to 900,000 distinct CDR3 sequences, around 62% seen once; the top ten hold approximately 30%. Material for sequencing was blood. The receptors here all came from a man younger than 40 in good health.

This chain joins TRBV12-3 or TRBV12-4 and TRBJ1-2; TRBD1 agrees at 7 bases. The J segment lost 4 bases and the V segment lost 1 base, leaving 6 bases of the junction unmatched. This CDR3 comprises 15 residues. The CDR3 loop reads CASSLGSGGFYGYTF. As DNA, the CDR3 is TGTGCCAGCAGTTTAGGGTCAGGGGGTTTCTATGGCTACACCTTC.

CDR3 sequence (DNA): TGCGCCAGCAGCCCTGTGCGGGACACTTTATACGAGCAGTACTTC. It translates to CASSPVRDTLYEQYF. The gene calls are TRBV4-3 and TRBJ2-7; perhaps D is TRBD1 or TRBD2 (6 bases each). Germline V gene lookup returns CDR1 LGHNA and CDR2 YSLEER. The CDR3 loop spans 15 amino acids. V lost 4 bases and J lost 4, with 17 bases in between.

The table lists this clonotype with a few counts. The chain employs TRBV20-1 and TRBJ2-1; TRBD2 aligns across 8 bases. TRBJ2-7 matches the DNA end more closely, so the J call is doubtful. Germline V gene sequence: CDR1 DFQATT, CDR2 SNEGSKA (reference sequence). The CDR3 contains 14 residues. CDR3 amino acids: CSAPGVAGYNEQYF. For the CDR3, the DNA is TGCAGTGCTCCCGGGGTAGCGGGATACAATGAGCAGTACTTC.

The chain recombines TRBV5-1 with TRBJ2-3; D unclear. The CDR3 totals 17 residues. Germline V CDR1 and CDR2: SGHRS, YFSETQ. V gave up 4 bases and J gave up 2 bases, with 20 bases separating them. CDR3 amino acids: CASSATPRRLLTDTQYF. The CDR3 DNA reads TGCGCCAGCAGCGCGACGCCCCGGCGGCTTCTCACAGATACGCAGTATTTT.

This clonotype showed up just once. The chain carries TRBV20-1 and TRBJ2-5, with 9 bases aligning to TRBD2. Germline assignment: CDR1 DFQATT and CDR2 SNEGSKA (reference sequence). The CDR3 loop spans 16 amino acids. Losses at the gene ends were 0 bases for V and 3 bases for J; bases not matched to a gene: 8. The CDR3 nucleotides are TGCAGTGCTAGAGATCCGGCTAGCGGGGTTAAAGAGACCCAGTACTTC. It encodes CSARDPASGVKETQYF.

This clonotype was counted only a few times. The chain links TRBV4-3 to TRBJ2-5; 15 bases fit TRBD2. Unmatched junction bases numbered 2, after V lost 2 bases and J lost 4 bases. Germline CDR1 is LGHNA and CDR2 is YSLEER. This CDR3 spans 16 amino acids. The CDR3 loop reads CASSQQGLAGGETQYF. CDR3 nucleotides: TGCGCCAGCAGCCAACAGGGACTAGCGGGGGGAGAGACCCAGTACTTC.

The chain employs TRBV6-1 and TRBJ1-2; the match to TRBD1 covers 7 bases. CDR1 and CDR2 from the germline V gene are MNHNS and SASEGT. The CDR3 extends over 17 amino acids. Germline trimming cut 8 bases from V and 0 bases from J; bases unmatched to any gene: 15. The CDR3 spells CASELALDRPTNYGYTF. In DNA form, the CDR3 reads TGTGCCAGCGAATTAGCTTTGGACAGGCCGACTAACTATGGCTACACCTTC.